These 9 T cell receptor beta chains were sequenced from one sample in a study of blood T cell repertoires in COVID-19. Only in-frame clones appear in the TCRdb table, and some are missing; sequencing was by immunoSEQ multiplex PCR. The sample lists under 500,000 clones, around 89% occurring once. The specimen sequenced was peripheral blood. The source is a woman in her 30s with acute or convalescent COVID-19.

V and J are TRBV11-2 and TRBJ2-3; the D is unclear. Trimming removed 4 bases from V and 3 bases from J, with 11 bases in between. CDR1 and CDR2 (germline): SGHAT, FQNNGV. This CDR3 has 14 amino acids. CDR3 amino acids: CASSSLTYTDTQYF. CDR3 nucleotide sequence: TGTGCCAGCAGCTCCCTTACCTATACAGATACGCAGTATTTT.

This clone was recorded only once. The chain employs TRBV11-2 and TRBJ2-5; 8 positions match TRBD1. CDR3 length: 14 residues. Per germline, CDR1 SGHAT and CDR2 FQNNGV. J was trimmed by 2 bases and V by 1 base; bases with no gene match: 0. CDR3 nucleotides: TGTGCCAGCAGCTTAGGGACAGGGCAAGAGACCCAGTACTTC. It specifies CASSLGTGQETQYF.

The table lists this clone with a few counts. J is TRBJ1-6 and V is TRBV12-2. TRBV12-2 corresponds to a pseudogene. CDR3 size: 12 residues. The CDR3 here is CASWPGRSPLHF. The CDR3 coding sequence is TGTGCAAGTTGGCCGGGTAGGTCACCCCTCCACTTT.

The genes are TRBV4-2 and TRBJ2-7, with TRBD1 identical over 8 bases. The length of the CDR3 is 16 residues. Germline V lookup: CDR1 LGHNA, CDR2 YNFKEQ. With 0 bases clipped from V and 3 bases from J, the junction kept 7 bases outside the gene matches. CDR3 DNA sequence: TGTGCCAGCAGCCAAGAGGGAGCAGGGGGCTACTACGAGCAGTACTTC. This sequence encodes CASSQEGAGGYYEQYF.

This chain links TRBV9 with TRBJ1-2; D not certain. The CDR3 is 15 residues long. Germline assignment: CDR1 SGDLS and CDR2 YYNGEE. Trimming cost V 0 bases and J 1 base, with 10 bases left between them. CDR3 sequence reads: CASSVVGGSNYGYTF. The DNA for the CDR3 is TGTGCCAGCAGCGTAGTTGGCGGAAGTAACTATGGCTACACCTTC.

The CDR3 bases are TGTGCCAGCAGCTGGACAGGCTACGAGCAGTACTTC. This gives the protein CASSWTGYEQYF. The V and J genes are TRBV5-6 and TRBJ2-7; 7 bases are a match to TRBD1. The CDR3 loop spans 12 amino acids. CDR1 and CDR2 (germline): SGHDT, YYEEEE. The junction had 0 bases not matched to a gene; V was cut back by 3 bases and J by 3 bases.

This clone came up a few times. This chain joins TRBV2 and TRBJ2-1; TRBD1 might be the D (6 bases). Germline lookup yields CDR1 SNHLY and CDR2 FYNNEI. CDR3 length: 12 amino acids. Trimming cost V 7 bases and J 9 bases, with 13 bases left between them. CDR3: CASKRQDAEQFF. CDR3 bases: TGTGCCAGCAAAAGACAGGACGCTGAGCAGTTCTTC.

Here the CDR3 reads CASSTYGPAGAFSSYEQYF. The CDR3 DNA is TGTGCCAGCAGTACTTACGGCCCAGCGGGGGCCTTCAGCTCCTACGAGCAGTACTTC. The rearrangement joins TRBV27 to TRBJ2-7; 8 bases line up with TRBD2. CDR1 and CDR2 from the germline V gene are MNHEY and SMNVEV (reference sequence). J gave up 0 bases and V 5 bases, and 18 bases lay outside the gene matches. This CDR3 spans 19 amino acids.

V usage is TRBV19 and J usage is TRBJ1-6; the D is unclear. Germline assignment: CDR1 LNHDA and CDR2 SQIVND (reference sequence). Trimming left V 1 base short and J 8 bases short, with 9 bases between. The CDR3 sequence is 14 residues long. The DNA of the CDR3 is TGTGCCAGTAGTATAGGGGCTTTTGATTCACCCCTCCACTTT. Amino acid sequence: CASSIGAFDSPLHF.